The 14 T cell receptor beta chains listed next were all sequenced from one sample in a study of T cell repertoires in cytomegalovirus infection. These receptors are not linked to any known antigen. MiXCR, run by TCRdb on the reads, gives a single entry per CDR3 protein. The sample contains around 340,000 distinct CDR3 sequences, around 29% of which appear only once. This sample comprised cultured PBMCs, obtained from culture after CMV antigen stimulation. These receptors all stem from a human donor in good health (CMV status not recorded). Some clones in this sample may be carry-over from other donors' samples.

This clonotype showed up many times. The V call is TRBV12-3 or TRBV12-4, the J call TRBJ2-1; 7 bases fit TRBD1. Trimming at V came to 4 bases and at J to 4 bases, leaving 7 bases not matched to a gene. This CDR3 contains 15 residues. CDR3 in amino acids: CASSSTGVRYNEQFF. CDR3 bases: TGTGCCAGCAGTTCCACAGGGGTAAGGTACAATGAGCAGTTCTTC.

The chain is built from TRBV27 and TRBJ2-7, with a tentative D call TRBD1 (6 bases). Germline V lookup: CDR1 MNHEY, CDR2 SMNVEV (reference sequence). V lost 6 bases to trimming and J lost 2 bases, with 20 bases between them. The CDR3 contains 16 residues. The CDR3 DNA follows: TGTGCCAGCAGCACCTATAGGACAGTGAAGGCCTACGAGCAGTACTTC. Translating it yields CASSTYRTVKAYEQYF.

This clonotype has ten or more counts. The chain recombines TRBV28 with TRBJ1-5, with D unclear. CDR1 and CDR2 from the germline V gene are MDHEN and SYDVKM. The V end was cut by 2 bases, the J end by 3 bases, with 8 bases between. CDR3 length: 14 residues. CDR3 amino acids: CASSLSQLNQPQHF. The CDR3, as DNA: TGTGCCAGCAGTTTAAGTCAACTCAATCAGCCCCAGCATTTT.

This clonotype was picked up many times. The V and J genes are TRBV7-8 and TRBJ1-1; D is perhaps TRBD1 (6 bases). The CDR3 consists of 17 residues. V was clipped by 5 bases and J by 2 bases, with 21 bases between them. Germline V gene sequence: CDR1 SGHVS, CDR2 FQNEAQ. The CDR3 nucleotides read TGTGCCAGCAGCCCCCGTTCCGGCTGGGGGGCTAACACTGAAGCTTTCTTT. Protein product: CASSPRSGWGANTEAFF.

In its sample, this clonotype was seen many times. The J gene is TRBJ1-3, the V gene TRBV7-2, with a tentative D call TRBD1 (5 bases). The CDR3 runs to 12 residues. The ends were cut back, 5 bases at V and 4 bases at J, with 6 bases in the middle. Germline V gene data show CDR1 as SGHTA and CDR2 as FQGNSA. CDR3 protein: CASSRQGNTIYF. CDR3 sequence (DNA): TGTGCCAGCAGCAGACAGGGAAACACCATATATTTT.

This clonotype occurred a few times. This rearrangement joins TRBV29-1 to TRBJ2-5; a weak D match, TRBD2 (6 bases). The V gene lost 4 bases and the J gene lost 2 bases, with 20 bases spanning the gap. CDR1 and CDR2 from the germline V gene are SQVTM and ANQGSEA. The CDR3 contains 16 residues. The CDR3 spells CSVVPIQGGGQETQYF. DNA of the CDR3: TGCAGCGTTGTCCCCATCCAGGGAGGCGGACAAGAGACCCAGTACTTC.

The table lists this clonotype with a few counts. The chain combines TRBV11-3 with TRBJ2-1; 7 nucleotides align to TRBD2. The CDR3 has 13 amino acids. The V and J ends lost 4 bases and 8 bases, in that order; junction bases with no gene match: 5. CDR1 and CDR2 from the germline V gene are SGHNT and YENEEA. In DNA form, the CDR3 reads TGTGCCAGCAGCTCTACCCGGGGGGATGAGCAGTTCTTC. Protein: CASSSTRGDEQFF.

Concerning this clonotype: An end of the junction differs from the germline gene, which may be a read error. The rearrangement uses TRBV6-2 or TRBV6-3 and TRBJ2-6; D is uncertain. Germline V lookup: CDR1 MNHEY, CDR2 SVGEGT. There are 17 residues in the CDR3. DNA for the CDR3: TGTGCCACCAGTTACGAGTTTGGTTCCTCTGGGGCCAACGTCCTGACTTTC. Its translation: CATSYEFGSSGANVLTF.

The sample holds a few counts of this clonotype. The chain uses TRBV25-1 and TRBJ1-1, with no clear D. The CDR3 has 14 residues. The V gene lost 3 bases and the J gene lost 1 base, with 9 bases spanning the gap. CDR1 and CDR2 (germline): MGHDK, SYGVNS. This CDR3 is CASSEFTENTEAFF. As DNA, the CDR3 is TGTGCCAGCAGTGAGTTTACAGAGAACACTGAAGCTTTCTTT.

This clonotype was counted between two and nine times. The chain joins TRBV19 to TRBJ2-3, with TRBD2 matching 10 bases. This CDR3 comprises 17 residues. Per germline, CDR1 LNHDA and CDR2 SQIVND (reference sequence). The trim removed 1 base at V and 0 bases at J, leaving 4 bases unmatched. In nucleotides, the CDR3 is TGTGCCAGTAGTATAGCGAAGCGGGAGGGCAGCACAGATACGCAGTATTTT. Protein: CASSIAKREGSTDTQYF.

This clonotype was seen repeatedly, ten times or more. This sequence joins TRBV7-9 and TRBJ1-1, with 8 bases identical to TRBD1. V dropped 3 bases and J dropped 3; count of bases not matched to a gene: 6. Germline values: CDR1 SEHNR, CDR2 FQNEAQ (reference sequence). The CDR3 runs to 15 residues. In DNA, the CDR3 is TGTGCCAGCAGCTTGGGGACAGGCTGGGACACTGAAGCTTTCTTT. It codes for CASSLGTGWDTEAFF.

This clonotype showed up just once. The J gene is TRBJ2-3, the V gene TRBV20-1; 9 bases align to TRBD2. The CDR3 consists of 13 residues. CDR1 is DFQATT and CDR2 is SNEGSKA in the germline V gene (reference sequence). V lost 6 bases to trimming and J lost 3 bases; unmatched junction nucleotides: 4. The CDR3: CSAPTSGTDTQYF. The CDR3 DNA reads TGCAGTGCCCCGACTAGCGGAACAGATACGCAGTATTTT.

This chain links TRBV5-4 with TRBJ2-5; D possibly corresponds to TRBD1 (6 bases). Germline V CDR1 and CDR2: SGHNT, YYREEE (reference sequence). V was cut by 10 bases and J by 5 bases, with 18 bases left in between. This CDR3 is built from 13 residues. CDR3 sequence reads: CALTGGDKETQYF. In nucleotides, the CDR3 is TGTGCCCTCACTGGTGGGGACAAGGAGACCCAGTACTTC.

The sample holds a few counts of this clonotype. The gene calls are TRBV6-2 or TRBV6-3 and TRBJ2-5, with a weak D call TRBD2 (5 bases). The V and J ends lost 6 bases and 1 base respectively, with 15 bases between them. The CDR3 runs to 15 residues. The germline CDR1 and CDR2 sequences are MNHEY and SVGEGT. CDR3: CASREEEWAQETQYF. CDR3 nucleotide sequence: TGTGCCAGCAGGGAGGAGGAGTGGGCCCAAGAGACCCAGTACTTC.